The present TCR beta chain was sequenced within a study of Graves' ophthalmopathy and Graves' hyperthyroidism listed by TCRdb under 2018. With respect to the entire study: Peripheral blood was collected at initial diagnosis, before any treatment. An independent validation cohort was composed of fewer than 20 hyperthyroidism patients and around 16 patients who later progressed from hyperthyroidism to ophthalmopathy. To explore V-J signatures that distinguish ophthalmopathy from hyperthyroidism, a discovery set of around 100 patients was enrolled, made up of more than 40 with ophthalmopathy and 57 with stable hyperthyroidism. T-cell repertoires of thyroid tissue and blood were compared in about six hyperthyroidism patients. Following sample collection, hyperthyroidism patients were given methimazole at a starting dose of 30 mg daily, and ophthalmopathy patients were given high-dose intravenous methylprednisolone. In total, around 130 blood samples were TCR-sequenced: approximately 42 ophthalmopathy, some 75 hyperthyroidism and about 17 hyperthyroidism-to-ophthalmopathy patients. To tell Graves' ophthalmopathy apart from Graves' hyperthyroidism, and to predict which patients would progress to ophthalmopathy, the study relied on TCR beta repertoire signatures. The roughly 100 discovery patients were randomly divided into training and test sets at a 7:3 ratio.

For repertoire sequencing, TCR beta CDR3 regions were amplified from RNA transcripts. The first round was an RT-PCR using HTBI primers with the Qiagen OneStep RT-PCR kit, and this first round was followed by a second-round multiplex PCR, then size selection and purification. The libraries underwent paired-end sequencing with 100 bp reads on an Illumina HiSeq2000. Processing in the source paper ran as follows. SOAPnuke was used to process the reads, throwing out any read that had adapters, had uncalled bases, had a mean Phred below 15, or lacked an exact constant-primer or identifier match. High-quality paired reads were merged with COPE v1.2.5. Each unique nucleotide sequence was defined as a clonotype, and clonotypes were aligned to IMGT TRB V, D and J references with MiTCR v1.1. The analysis was limited to V-J combinations with a frequency above 0.0001, which together covered approximately 99% of repertoires. For each V-J combination, a TCR clonal expansion and chaos score was defined as the ratio of F50 clonal expansion to chaos observed in the TCRdist matrix. Welch's t-statistics and random forest were used to narrow the features down to about a dozen V-J combinations, which were then fed into a naive Bayes classifier. Thyroid-blood repertoire similarity was quantified with the Morisita-Horn index. TCRdb itself trimmed the public reads at Q25 with fastp, ran MiXCR and retained productive beta chains. Merged by CDR3 protein, the rows form single entries marked with the most common genes and DNA. The V and J calls and clone size come from TCRdb's table, not from the authors' own analysis. Here the sample has about 380,000 distinct CDR3 sequences; approximately 15% occur a single time. The top ten clones comprise around 6.6% of the sample.

Stable hyperthyroidism was defined as no progression to ophthalmopathy within 18 months of follow-up. Hyperthyroidism patients were newly diagnosed, with disease duration under 2 months, and aged 18 to 65 years. Patients with other autoimmune diseases, uncontrolled infections, pregnancy or lactation were excluded from the study. Clinical symptoms, serum thyroxine, TRAb, thyroid ultrasound and orbital computed tomography formed the basis of the diagnosis. PBMCs were isolated from 8 to 10 ml of fresh peripheral blood by Ficoll-Paque density gradient centrifugation. Total RNA was extracted using Trizol reagent, and RNA quality was checked on an Agilent 2100 Bioanalyzer. Here is what the overall study found, with its caveats: In cross-validation, the 13-signature model distinguished ophthalmopathy from stable hyperthyroidism with just over 85% sensitivity and roughly 84% specificity, while in the test set the corresponding values were 80% and 75%. Most expanded thyroid clonotypes with a frequency above 0.001 also appeared in blood, which suggests that blood repertoires may reflect the immune response in the thyroid. No statistical method was used to set the sample size in advance, and the investigators knew which group each participant was assigned to. In validation, the model predicted ophthalmopathy progression with nearly 71% sensitivity and 72.22% specificity; some 13 predicted patients were CT-confirmed with GO in a median of 6.5 months.

This clonotype was seen a handful of times. No cognate antigen has been identified for it. Per-base quality was not reported, and no clone a single base away is much larger than it. Looking up the germline V gene yields CDR1 MNHNS and CDR2 SASEGT. V has 6 bases trimmed and J has 5 bases trimmed; junction bases matching no gene number 12. From its cysteine to its phenylalanine, the CDR3 spans 16 amino acids. The kept DNA is CDR3 alone, 48 bases in frame from the first base. The V and J genes are TRBV6-1 and TRBJ1-4, and 7 junctional nucleotides match TRBD1. The receptor comes from a woman aged 18-29 years with stable Graves' hyperthyroidism. Donor details come from another sample of the same person, matched by shared clones. Input material: peripheral blood. The sequence in DNA is TGTGCCAGCAGACCGACCCTGGGACAGAAGAATGAAAAACTGTTTTTT. Translated, this is CASRPTLGQKNEKLFF.